One and the same sample provided the 30 T cell receptor beta chains below, sequenced in a study of regulatory T cells in long-lasting Graves disease. Investigators prepared the TCR beta libraries by applying iRepertoire HTBI primers and Arm-PCR of CDR3 regions. TCRdb reprocessed the multiplex PCR reads with MiXCR, giving one entry per CDR3 protein. Among around 400,000 distinct CDR3 sequences, 15% were seen once, and the ten largest hold approximately 7.8%. Noted time point: newly diagnosed GD, antithyroid drugs for less than 3 months. PBMC-extracted RNA yielded the TCR library. These data are also associated with another study on T cells in Graves' hyperthyroidism and ophthalmopathy.

Material: peripheral blood mononuclear cells (PBMCs), obtained at new diagnosis, from a patient treated with antithyroid drugs. The receptors were gathered from a woman in her thirties or forties with Graves disease.

The chain carries TRBV5-4 and TRBJ1-3; D not resolved. The CDR3 is made up of 15 amino acids. Germline V gives CDR1 SGHNT, CDR2 YYREEE (reference sequence). V lost 0 bases to trimming and J lost 4 bases, with 11 bases between them. The CDR3 sequence: CASSLGSSSGNTIYF. The CDR3, as DNA: TGTGCCAGCAGCTTGGGGTCCAGTTCCGGAAACACCATATATTTT.

This clonotype was observed at least ten times. The chain couples TRBV11-1 to TRBJ2-2; 12 bases line up with TRBD2. The germline gives CDR1 SGHAT, CDR2 FQDESV (reference sequence). The CDR3 length is 16 residues. V gave up 5 bases and J gave up 5 bases; unmatched junction bases: 6. CDR3 loop: CASSVTSGRYTGELFF. CDR3 sequence (DNA): TGTGCCAGCAGCGTGACTAGCGGGAGATATACCGGGGAGCTGTTTTTT.

V usage is TRBV19 and J usage is TRBJ2-5, with 9 bases matching TRBD1. The germline V gene encodes CDR1 LNHDA and CDR2 SQIVND (reference sequence). Trimming took 2 bases from V and 7 from J; bases not matched to a gene: 14. The CDR3 is made up of 17 amino acids. This chain's CDR3 is CASSIKRTGAKLGTQYF. The CDR3 region has the DNA TGTGCCAGTAGTATAAAGAGGACAGGGGCCAAACTCGGGACCCAGTACTTC.

This clonotype was detected many times. The chain links TRBV7-8 to TRBJ2-7; TRBD2 aligns across 12 bases. The CDR3 runs 16 residues. The V gene's germline CDR1 is SGHVS and CDR2 FQNEAQ. Trimming took 3 bases from V and 9 from J; bases not matched to a gene: 12. The CDR3, as DNA: TGTGCCAGCAGCTTCCTCACACTAGCGGGAGGCCCCGTGCAGTACTTC. Translation: CASSFLTLAGGPVQYF.

This clonotype was detected a few times. The chain couples TRBV7-9 to TRBJ2-4; 8 bases fit TRBD1. Germline values: CDR1 SEHNR, CDR2 FQNEAQ (reference sequence). Trimming removed 5 bases from V and 13 bases from J; junction bases left unmatched: 4. CDR3 length: 11 amino acids. The DNA for the CDR3 is TGTGCCAGCAGCGCCAGGGGGCCGCAGTACTTC. Amino acid sequence: CASSARGPQYF.

This clonotype was detected once. This chain connects TRBV9 to TRBJ2-7, with D possibly being TRBD2 (6 bases). This CDR3 is built from 13 residues. Germline V gene sequence: CDR1 SGDLS, CDR2 YYNGEE. Trimming took 3 bases from V and 12 from J, leaving 19 bases between them. This CDR3 is CASSATGTGERYF. The DNA for the CDR3 is TGTGCCAGCAGCGCCACCGGGACTGGGGAACGGTACTTC.

This clonotype was seen repeatedly, ten times or more. The chain recombines TRBV12-3 or TRBV12-4 with TRBJ2-2, with D tentatively TRBD1 (6 bases). The V and J ends lost 4 bases and 0 bases respectively, with 12 bases between them. The CDR3 is 16 amino acids. The CDR3 coding sequence is TGTGCCAGCAGTTCTCAGACAGGAGCGAACACCGGGGAGCTGTTTTTT. Protein: CASSSQTGANTGELFF.

This clonotype was observed many times. The V gene is TRBV2, the J gene TRBJ2-2, with 8 bases identical to TRBD1. The CDR3 sequence is 15 residues long. V was clipped by 6 bases and J by 1 base; unmatched bases: 4. From germline, CDR1 is SNHLY and CDR2 FYNNEI. The CDR3 sequence is CASRTGTGNTGELFF. CDR3 sequence (DNA): TGTGCCAGCAGAACCGGGACAGGGAACACCGGGGAGCTGTTTTTT.

The CDR3 spells CASSLAVPTYNEQFF. The CDR3 region has the DNA TGTGCCAGCAGCCTAGCGGTCCCTACCTACAATGAGCAGTTCTTC. The chain couples TRBV6-1 to TRBJ2-1; 7 nucleotides agree with TRBD2. The trim removed 6 bases at V and 2 bases at J, leaving 7 bases unmatched. The germline V gene encodes CDR1 MNHNS and CDR2 SASEGT. This CDR3 contains 15 residues.

This clonotype was seen repeatedly, ten times or more. This sequence joins TRBV12-3 or TRBV12-4 and TRBJ2-2; TRBD1 matches 7 bases. The CDR3 length is 14 residues. J gave up 2 bases and V 6 bases, and 3 bases lay outside the gene matches. The CDR3 nucleotides read TGTGCCAGCAGCCGGGACAGAAACACCGGGGAGCTGTTTTTT. It yields the protein CASSRDRNTGELFF.

Many counts were recorded for this clonotype. The V gene is TRBV18, the J gene TRBJ1-4, with D tentatively TRBD1 (6 bases). Per germline, CDR1 KGHSH and CDR2 LQKENI. Trimming cost V 5 bases and J 5 bases, with 18 bases left between them. CDR3 length equals 16 residues. CDR3 amino acids: CASSSGTNPGNEKLFF. CDR3 nucleotides: TGTGCCAGCTCATCCGGGACAAACCCTGGGAATGAAAAACTGTTTTTT.

The chain is built from TRBV7-2 and TRBJ2-2, with TRBD2 matching over 8 bases. Germline V CDR1 and CDR2: SGHTA, FQGNSA. This CDR3 has 17 residues. Germline trimming cut 5 bases from V and 3 bases from J; bases unmatched to any gene: 11. The DNA for the CDR3 is TGTGCCAGCAGCCCCTCTCCCTACGGGGGGGACACCGGGGAGCTGTTTTTT. The encoded protein is CASSPSPYGGDTGELFF. The full variable domain, its missing parts supplied by reference TRBV7-2 and TRBJ2-2, is GAGVSQSPSNKVTEKGKDVELRCDPISGHTALYWYRQSLGQGLEFLIYFQGNSAPDKSGLPSDRFSAERTGGSVSTLTIQRTQQEDSAVYLCASSPSPYGGDTGELFFGEGSRLTVL.

The chain uses TRBV19 and TRBJ2-2; 9 nucleotides match TRBD1. V was clipped by 7 bases and J by 2 bases; unmatched bases: 8. The CDR3 runs to 16 residues. Germline V gene data show CDR1 as LNHDA and CDR2 as SQIVND (reference sequence). The CDR3 sequence is CASKTGTGINTGELFF. CDR3 coding DNA: TGTGCCAGTAAAACCGGGACAGGGATTAACACCGGGGAGCTGTTTTTT.

This clonotype was seen once. A clone one base away is much larger, so this may be a read error. The V and J genes are TRBV6-1 and TRBJ1-2; 7 nucleotides line up with TRBD1. Germline CDR1 reads MNHNS; CDR2 reads SASEGT. The V and J ends lost 6 bases and 4 bases, in that order; junction bases with no gene match: 14. The CDR3 is made up of 16 amino acids. The CDR3: CASSSPEGGASYGYTF. CDR3 sequence (DNA): TGTGCCAGCAGCTCCCCCGAAGGGGGCGCATCCTATGGCTACACCTTC.

This clonotype was observed at least ten times. The genes are TRBV18 and TRBJ1-6; D is perhaps TRBD1 (5 bases). The ends were cut back, 2 bases at V and 9 bases at J, with 14 bases in the middle. The CDR3 extends over 15 amino acids. From germline, CDR1 is KGHSH and CDR2 LQKENI. CDR3 nucleotide sequence: TGTGCCAGCTCACCAGGCGGACACGCATCTTCACCCCTCCACTTT. Its protein product is CASSPGGHASSPLHF. Using reference TRBV18 and TRBJ1-6 for the parts outside the CDR3, the full variable domain is NAGVMQNPRHLVRRRGQEARLRCSPMKGHSHVYWYRQLPEEGLKFMVYLQKENIIDESGMPKERFSAEFPKEGPSILRIQQVVRGDSAAYFCASSPGGHASSPLHFGNGTRLTVT.

This clonotype was detected a few times. The CDR3 bases are TGTGCCAGCAGTTACGAGGGAAGGGAGACCCAGTACTTC. Its translation is CASSYEGRETQYF. This chain connects TRBV6-5 to TRBJ2-5; weak D call: TRBD2 (5 bases). The CDR3 runs to 13 residues. V gave up 2 bases and J gave up 5 bases, with 9 bases separating them. From germline, CDR1 is MNHEY and CDR2 SVGAGI.

The J gene is TRBJ1-4, the V gene TRBV6-5, with a tentative D call TRBD1 (5 bases). The CDR3 has 16 residues. CDR1 MNHEY and CDR2 SVGAGI come from the germline V gene. Trimming left V 2 bases short and J 0 bases short, with 10 bases between. The CDR3 DNA is TGTGCCAGCAGTTACAGGGGAAGGACAACTAATGAAAAACTGTTTTTT. It encodes CASSYRGRTTNEKLFF.

This clonotype was found many times. The chain carries TRBV10-3 and TRBJ1-3; a possible D gene is TRBD1 (6 bases). Germline V lookup: CDR1 ENHRY, CDR2 SYGVKD. The CDR3 contains 14 residues. V gave up 6 bases and J gave up 2 bases, with 11 bases separating them. CDR3 amino acids: CAIRADRPGNTIYF. In DNA, the CDR3 is TGTGCCATCAGGGCGGACAGACCTGGAAACACCATATATTTT.

This clonotype was found many times. This rearrangement joins TRBV5-1 to TRBJ2-5; 7 bases agree with TRBD2. CDR1 and CDR2 from the germline V gene are SGHRS and YFSETQ. The CDR3 covers 14 residues. Trimming removed 7 bases from V and 2 bases from J; junction bases left unmatched: 8. CDR3 bases: TGCGCCAGCGCCAACAGCGGGATTCAAGAGACCCAGTACTTC. Residues: CASANSGIQETQYF.

To note about this clonotype: One base away lies a much larger clone, so this may be a sequencing read error. The rearrangement uses TRBV12-3 or TRBV12-4 and TRBJ2-7; no clear D. Trimming stripped 0 bases from V and 0 bases from J, with 12 bases between. The CDR3 length is 16 residues. CDR3 sequence (DNA): TGTGCCAGCAGTTTAGCTCCGCAGTATAGCTCCTACGAGCAGTACTTC. This codes for CASSLAPQYSSYEQYF.

Ten or more counts support this clonotype. J is TRBJ1-4 and V is TRBV6-1; 10 bases line up with TRBD1. This CDR3 has 16 amino acids. Looked up from germline, CDR1 is MNHNS and CDR2 is SASEGT. Trimming cost V 1 base and J 6 bases; bases outside gene matches: 5. The CDR3 loop reads CASSEGAGQGHEKLFF. The CDR3 nucleotides read TGTGCCAGCAGTGAAGGCGCGGGACAGGGGCATGAAAAACTGTTTTTT.

This clonotype was observed many times. This chain uses TRBV28 with TRBJ1-2; D may be TRBD1 (5 bases). The CDR3 has 14 amino acids. CDR1 and CDR2 (germline): MDHEN, SYDVKM. Trimming took 6 bases from V and 0 from J, leaving 11 bases between them. The CDR3 DNA follows: TGTGCCAGCAGCCGCGACAGAGCTAACTATGGCTACACCTTC. Its protein is CASSRDRANYGYTF.

The rearrangement links TRBV6-1 to TRBJ2-4; no clear D. The germline CDR1 and CDR2 sequences are MNHNS and SASEGT. Trimming cost V 7 bases and J 6 bases, with 10 bases left between them. This CDR3 contains 12 residues. CDR3 region: CASMDLGNIQYF. The CDR3, as DNA: TGTGCCAGCATGGACCTGGGAAACATTCAGTACTTC.

This clonotype has a handful of counts. An end of the junction differs from the germline gene, which may be a read error. The chain is built from TRBV15 and TRBJ1-5; perhaps TRBD1 as D (6 bases). Germline CDR1 is LNHNV and CDR2 is YYDKDF (reference sequence). The CDR3 totals 14 residues. Here the CDR3 reads CAASRGGANQPQHF. CDR3 sequence (DNA): TGTGCCGCCAGCAGAGGGGGGGCCAATCAGCCCCAGCATTTT.

CDR3 protein: CASSYASGSLNTQYF. The CDR3, as DNA: TGTGCCAGCAGTTACGCTAGCGGGAGTCTGAATACGCAGTATTTT. The V call is TRBV6-2 or TRBV6-3, the J call TRBJ2-3; TRBD2 agrees at 10 bases. Germline V gene sequence: CDR1 MNHEY, CDR2 SVGEGT. CDR3 length: 15 residues. V shed 2 bases and J 7 bases; nucleotides not matched to a gene: 6.

Concerning this clonotype: A much larger clonotype is one base distant, so this may be a read error. As the CDR3 is not closed by the conserved phenylalanine or tryptophan, this likely results from a read error. V usage is TRBV7-9 and J usage is TRBJ2-5; tentative D call: TRBD1 (6 bases). Germline CDR1 reads SEHNR; CDR2 reads FQNEAQ (reference sequence). There are 15 residues in the CDR3. V was clipped by 5 bases and J by 1 base, with 14 bases between them. The CDR3 nucleotides read TGTGCCAGCAGCCCCCCCATGGGGGCCCAAGAGACCCAGTACCTC. It specifies CASSPPMGAQETQYL.

This clonotype was found many times. This chain connects TRBV27 to TRBJ1-1; D gene uncertain. Germline V gives CDR1 MNHEY, CDR2 SMNVEV (reference sequence). The germline V and J ends were trimmed by 5 bases and 0 bases, with 10 bases remaining between them. The CDR3 has 14 residues. CDR3 DNA: TGTGCCAGCAGTCCCATCGGGGTGAACACTGAAGCTTTCTTT. It codes for CASSPIGVNTEAFF.

The chain combines TRBV6-5 with TRBJ1-6; TRBD1 agrees at 8 bases. The J segment lost 7 bases and the V segment lost 2 bases, leaving 7 bases of the junction unmatched. Germline CDR1 and CDR2: MNHEY and SVGAGI. The CDR3 contains 16 residues. The CDR3, as DNA: TGTGCCAGCAGTTACCCTGGACAGGGCGGCAATTCACCCCTCCACTTT. It translates to CASSYPGQGGNSPLHF.

This clonotype was detected only a few times. A clone one base away is much larger, so this may be a read error. This chain joins TRBV11-3 and TRBJ2-3, with D uncertain. V lost 2 bases, J lost 2 bases, and 2 bases lay in between. Germline V CDR1 and CDR2: SGHNT, YENEEA. The CDR3 is made up of 12 amino acids. This CDR3 is CASSLHTDTQYF. The CDR3 DNA reads TGTGCCAGCAGCTTACACACAGATACGCAGTATTTT.

The CDR3 loop is CAANRGMNTEAFF. The CDR3 DNA reads as TGTGCCGCGAACCGGGGCATGAACACTGAAGCTTTCTTT. This rearrangement joins TRBV10-3 to TRBJ1-1; tentative D call: TRBD1 (5 bases). CDR1 and CDR2 (germline): ENHRY, SYGVKD. This CDR3 is built from 13 residues. The V and J ends lost 11 bases and 0 bases respectively, with 13 bases between them.